This T cell receptor beta chain was recovered during a study of cytomegalovirus exposure and HLA in healthy donors. Study at large: The roughly 100 million unique TCR beta sequences, from roughly 170 million T cells, were found by an earlier analysis.

The PCR made use of 60 Vbeta and 13 Jbeta primers. Here immunoSEQ multiplex PCR was the method, and the copy in TCRdb shows in-frame clones only, minus some. This sample has under 200,000 clones, with roughly 79% found just once. The clonotype was recovered from a woman between 50 and 59 years old in good health and CMV-seropositive. Sequenced: PBMCs.

This CDR3 reads CAIRETGDTEAFF. The CDR3 bases are TGTGCCATCAGAGAGACAGGGGACACTGAAGCTTTCTTT. The gene calls are TRBV10-3 and TRBJ1-1, with TRBD1 matching 8 bases. V was pared by 6 bases and J by 3 bases, with 3 bases of the junction left unmatched. The CDR3 length is 13 residues. CDR1 ENHRY and CDR2 SYGVKD come from the germline V gene.